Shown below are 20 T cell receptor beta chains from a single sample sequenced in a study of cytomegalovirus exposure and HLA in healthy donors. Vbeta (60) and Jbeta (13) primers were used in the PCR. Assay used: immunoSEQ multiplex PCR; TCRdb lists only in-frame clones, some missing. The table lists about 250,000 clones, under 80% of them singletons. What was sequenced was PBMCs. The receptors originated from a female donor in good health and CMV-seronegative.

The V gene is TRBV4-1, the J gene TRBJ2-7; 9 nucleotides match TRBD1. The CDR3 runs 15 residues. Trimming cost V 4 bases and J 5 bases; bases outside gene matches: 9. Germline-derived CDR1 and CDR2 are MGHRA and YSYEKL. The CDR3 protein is CASSRIGDRVHEQYF. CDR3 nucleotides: TGCGCCAGCAGCCGGATCGGGGACAGGGTCCACGAGCAGTACTTC.

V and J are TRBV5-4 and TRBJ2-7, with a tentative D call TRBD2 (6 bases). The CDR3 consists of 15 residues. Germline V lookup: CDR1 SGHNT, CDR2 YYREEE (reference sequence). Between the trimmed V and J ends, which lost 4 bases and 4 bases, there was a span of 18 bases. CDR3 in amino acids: CASSPDREGGYEQYF. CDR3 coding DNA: TGTGCCAGCAGCCCCGACAGAGAGGGAGGATACGAGCAGTACTTC.

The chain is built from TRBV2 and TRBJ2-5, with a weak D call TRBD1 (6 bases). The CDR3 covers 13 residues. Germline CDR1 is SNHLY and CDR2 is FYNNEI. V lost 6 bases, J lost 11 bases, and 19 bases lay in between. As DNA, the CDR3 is TGTGCCAGCAGCGCAGGGGTTAGGGCCGATCAGTACTTC. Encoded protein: CASSAGVRADQYF.

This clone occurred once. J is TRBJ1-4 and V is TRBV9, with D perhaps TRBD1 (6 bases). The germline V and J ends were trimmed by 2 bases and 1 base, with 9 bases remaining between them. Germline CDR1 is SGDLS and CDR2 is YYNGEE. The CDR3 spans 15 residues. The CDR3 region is CASSVDSRTNEKLFF. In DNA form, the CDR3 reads TGTGCCAGCAGCGTGGACAGCCGAACTAATGAAAAACTGTTTTTT.

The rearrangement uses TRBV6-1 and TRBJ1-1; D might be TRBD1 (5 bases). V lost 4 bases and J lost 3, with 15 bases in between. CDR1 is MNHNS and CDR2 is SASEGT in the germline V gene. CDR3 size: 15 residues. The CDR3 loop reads CASSATDRLHTEAFF. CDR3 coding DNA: TGTGCCAGCAGTGCCACTGACAGATTACACACTGAAGCTTTCTTT.

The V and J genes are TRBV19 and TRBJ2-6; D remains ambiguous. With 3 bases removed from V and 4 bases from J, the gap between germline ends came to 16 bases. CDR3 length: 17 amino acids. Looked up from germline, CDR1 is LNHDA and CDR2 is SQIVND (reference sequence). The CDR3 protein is CASSMLARYSGANVLTF. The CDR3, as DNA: TGTGCCAGTAGTATGCTGGCACGTTATTCAGGGGCCAACGTCCTGACTTTC.

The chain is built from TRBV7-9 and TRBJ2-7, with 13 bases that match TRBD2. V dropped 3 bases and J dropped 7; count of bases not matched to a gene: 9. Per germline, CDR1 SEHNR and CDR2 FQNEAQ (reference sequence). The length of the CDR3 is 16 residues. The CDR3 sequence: CASSFSLAGGTGEQYF. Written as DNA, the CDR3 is TGTGCCAGCAGCTTCTCACTAGCGGGAGGGACGGGGGAGCAGTACTTC.

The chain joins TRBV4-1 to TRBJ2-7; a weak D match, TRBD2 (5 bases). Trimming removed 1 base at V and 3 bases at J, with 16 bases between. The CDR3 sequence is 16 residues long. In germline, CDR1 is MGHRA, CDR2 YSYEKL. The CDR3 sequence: CASSQVESGTFYEQYF. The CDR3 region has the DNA TGCGCCAGCAGCCAAGTAGAAAGCGGCACCTTCTACGAGCAGTACTTC.

The CDR3 DNA follows: TGTGCCAGCAGTTATTACGGGGAATTCGCATACGAGCAGTACTTC. It encodes CASSYYGEFAYEQYF. The gene calls are TRBV6-6 and TRBJ2-7, with a possible D match to TRBD2 (5 bases). Germline V gene data show CDR1 as MNHNY and CDR2 as SVGAGI (reference sequence). This CDR3 contains 15 residues. V was cut by 3 bases and J by 4 bases, with 16 bases left in between.

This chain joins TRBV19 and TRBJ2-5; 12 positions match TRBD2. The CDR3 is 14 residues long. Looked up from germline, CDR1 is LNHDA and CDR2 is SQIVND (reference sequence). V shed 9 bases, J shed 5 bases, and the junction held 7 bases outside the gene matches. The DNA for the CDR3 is TGTGCCAGCAGACTAGCGGGAGCTAGCGAGACCCAGTACTTC. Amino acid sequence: CASRLAGASETQYF.

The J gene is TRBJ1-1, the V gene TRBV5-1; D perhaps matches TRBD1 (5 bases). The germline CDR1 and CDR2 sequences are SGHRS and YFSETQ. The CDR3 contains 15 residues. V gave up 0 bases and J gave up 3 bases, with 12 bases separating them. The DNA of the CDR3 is TGCGCCAGCAGCTTGGTGTCAGGGTGGGACACTGAAGCTTTCTTT. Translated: CASSLVSGWDTEAFF.

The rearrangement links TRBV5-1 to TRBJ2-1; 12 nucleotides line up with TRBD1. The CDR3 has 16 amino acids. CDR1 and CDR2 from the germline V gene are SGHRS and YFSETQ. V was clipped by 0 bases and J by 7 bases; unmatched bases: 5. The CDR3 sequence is CASSLGGQGAWNEQFF. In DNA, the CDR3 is TGCGCCAGCAGCTTGGGGGGACAGGGGGCTTGGAATGAGCAGTTCTTC.

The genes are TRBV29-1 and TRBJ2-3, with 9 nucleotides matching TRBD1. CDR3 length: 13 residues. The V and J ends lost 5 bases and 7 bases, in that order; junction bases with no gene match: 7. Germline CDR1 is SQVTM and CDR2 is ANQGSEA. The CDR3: CSVRQGERNTQYF. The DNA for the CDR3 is TGCAGCGTTCGACAGGGGGAGAGGAATACGCAGTATTTT.

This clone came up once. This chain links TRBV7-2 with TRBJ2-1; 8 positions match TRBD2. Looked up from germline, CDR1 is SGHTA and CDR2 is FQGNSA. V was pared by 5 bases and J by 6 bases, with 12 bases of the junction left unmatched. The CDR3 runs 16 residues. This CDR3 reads CASSPRGIAGFNEQFF. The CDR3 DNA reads TGTGCCAGCAGCCCGCGAGGAATAGCGGGGTTCAATGAGCAGTTCTTC.

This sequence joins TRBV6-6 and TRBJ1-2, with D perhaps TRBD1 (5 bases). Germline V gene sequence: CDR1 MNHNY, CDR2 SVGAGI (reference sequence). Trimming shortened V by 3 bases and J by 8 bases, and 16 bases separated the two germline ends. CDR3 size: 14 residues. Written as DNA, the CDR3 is TGTGCCAGCAGTTATATCTCGGAGGGGTCAGGCTACACCTTC. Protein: CASSYISEGSGYTF.

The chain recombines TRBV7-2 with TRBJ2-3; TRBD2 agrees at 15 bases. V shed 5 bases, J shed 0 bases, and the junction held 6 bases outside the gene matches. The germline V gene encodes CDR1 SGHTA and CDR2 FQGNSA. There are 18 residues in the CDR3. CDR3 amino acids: CASSQTGTSGRSTDTQYF. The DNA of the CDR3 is TGTGCCAGCAGCCAAACCGGGACTAGCGGGAGGAGCACAGATACGCAGTATTTT.

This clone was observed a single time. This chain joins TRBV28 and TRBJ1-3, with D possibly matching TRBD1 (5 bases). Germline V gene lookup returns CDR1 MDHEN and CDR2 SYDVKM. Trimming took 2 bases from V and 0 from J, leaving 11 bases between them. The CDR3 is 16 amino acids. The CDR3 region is CASSLPQGLSGNTIYF. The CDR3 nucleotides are TGTGCCAGCAGTTTACCCCAGGGTCTCTCTGGAAACACCATATATTTT.

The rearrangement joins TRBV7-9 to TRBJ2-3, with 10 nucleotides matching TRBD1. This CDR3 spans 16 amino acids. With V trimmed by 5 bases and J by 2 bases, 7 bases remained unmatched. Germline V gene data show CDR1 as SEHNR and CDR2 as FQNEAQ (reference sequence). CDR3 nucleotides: TGTGCCAGCAGCCGACTGACAGGGGGCGTCACAGATACGCAGTATTTT. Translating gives CASSRLTGGVTDTQYF.

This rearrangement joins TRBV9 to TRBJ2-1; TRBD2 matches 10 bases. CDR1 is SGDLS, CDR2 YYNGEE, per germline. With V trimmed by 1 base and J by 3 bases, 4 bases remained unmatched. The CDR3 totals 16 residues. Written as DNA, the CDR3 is TGTGCCAGCAGCGTATACGGACTAGCGGACTACAATGAGCAGTTCTTC. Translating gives CASSVYGLADYNEQFF.

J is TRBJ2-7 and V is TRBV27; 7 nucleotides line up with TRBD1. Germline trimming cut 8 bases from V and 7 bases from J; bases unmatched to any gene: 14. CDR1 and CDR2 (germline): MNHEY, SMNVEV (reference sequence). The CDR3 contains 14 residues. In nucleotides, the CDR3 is TGTGCCAGCCCGCTCCTACAGGGGACGGGGGAGCAGTACTTC. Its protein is CASPLLQGTGEQYF.